The present T cell receptor beta chain was sequenced within a study of sequential checkpoint blockade in melanoma. There are 15 residues in the CDR3. V was cut by 3 bases and J by 6 bases, with 18 bases left in between. Germline CDR1 MNHNY, CDR2 SVGAGI (reference sequence). The table came from immunoSEQ multiplex PCR; TCRdb's copy has only in-frame clones and leaves some out. The table records some 11,000 clones, around four fifths of them present only once. As to treatment: randomized to nivolumab then ipilimumab (arm A) or the reverse (arm B). From thawed PBMCs, live CD3+CD8+ cells negative for CD19 and CD56 were sorted.

Sample: CD8+ T cells sorted from blood (inferred from file names), taken from a patient given nivolumab and ipilimumab in sequence. This clonotype was obtained from a human donor with melanoma. The chain employs TRBV6-6 and TRBJ2-7, with D possibly being TRBD1 (7 bases). CDR3 sequence (DNA): TGTGCCAGCAGTTATAATCGGCAGGGGGGAGGCGAGCAGTACTTC. Encoded protein: CASSYNRQGGGEQYF.